A single sample gave rise to the 3 T cell receptor beta chains below, sequenced in a study of radiotherapy plus CTLA-4 blockade in lung cancer. Sequencing was performed with immunoSEQ multiplex PCR; in TCRdb, only in-frame clones are kept and a portion is missing. Of more than 50,000 clones in the sample, around 76% were seen once. The source material was peripheral blood, sampled from a patient treated with radiotherapy plus ipilimumab. These receptors came from a human donor with non-small cell lung cancer who had a complete response to radiotherapy plus ipilimumab.

This chain connects TRBV5-6 to TRBJ2-7; no clear D. V lost 4 bases and J lost 3, with 11 bases in between. Germline V lookup: CDR1 SGHDT, CDR2 YYEEEE. The CDR3 loop spans 13 amino acids. The CDR3 reads CASSDGSGYEQYF. In DNA form, the CDR3 reads TGTGCCAGCAGCGACGGGTCCGGCTACGAGCAGTACTTC. The complete variable domain, with remaining parts taken from reference TRBV5-6 and TRBJ2-7, reads DAGVTQSPTHLIKTRGQQVTLRCSPKSGHDTVSWYQQALGQGPQFIFQYYEEEERQRGNFPDRFSGHQFPNYSSELNVNALLLGDSALYLCASSDGSGYEQYFGPGTRLTVT.

The V gene is TRBV4-2, the J gene TRBJ2-3; 8 positions agree with TRBD2. Unmatched junction bases numbered 3, after V lost 2 bases and J lost 2 bases. The CDR3 spans 15 residues. Germline CDR1 is LGHNA and CDR2 is YNFKEQ. CDR3 protein: CASSQQTSDTDTQYF. In DNA, the CDR3 is TGTGCCAGCAGCCAACAGACTAGCGACACAGATACGCAGTATTTT.

This clone was observed a handful of times. J is TRBJ1-6 and V is TRBV10-3, with D perhaps TRBD1 (5 bases). The CDR3 has 15 amino acids. Trimming stripped 3 bases from V and 6 bases from J, with 12 bases between. Looked up from germline, CDR1 is ENHRY and CDR2 is SYGVKD. The CDR3 is CAISEGGTFNSPLHF. The CDR3 DNA reads TGTGCCATCAGTGAAGGTGGGACTTTTAATTCACCCCTCCACTTT.